Sequencing of this T cell receptor (beta chain) was carried out in a study of cytomegalovirus exposure and HLA in healthy donors. Study findings and constraints: Three CMV-associated chains proved CMV antigen-specific in vitro. The records held CMV serostatus as the only immune exposure information.

A multiplex PCR was run with 60 Vbeta primers and 13 Jbeta primers. TCRdb's table, derived via immunoSEQ multiplex PCR, lists solely in-frame clones and lacks some. Counted here are 150,000 to 200,000 clones, around 85% occurring once; the ten biggest clones make up about a tenth. To note about this clone: Its antigen remains unidentified.

J lost 4 bases, V lost 3 bases, and 9 bases had no gene match. This CDR3 comprises 17 residues. CDR1 is SEHNR and CDR2 is FQNEAQ in the germline V gene (reference sequence). Sequenced sample: PBMCs. This clonotype was obtained from a man between 18 and 29 years old in good health and CMV-seropositive. The chain carries TRBV7-9 and TRBJ2-2, with 9 bases identical to TRBD1. In DNA, the CDR3 is TGTGCCAGCAGCTTCGGCCTGGGACAGGGTCGCACCGGGGAGCTGTTTTTT. Translation: CASSFGLGQGRTGELFF.